What follows describes a single T cell receptor beta chain. As yet, its antigen is unknown. The data originate from a study of cytotoxic CD8 clonotypes in ibrutinib-treated CLL. The overall study: Treatment had run for a median 12 months, range 6 to 36, when response samples were taken.

Study results and limitations: There were differences in sampling times between sustained-remission and progressing patients. Public clonotypes, rarely seen, contracted or held steady on treatment. Age-matched healthy donor levels were exceeded by baseline clonality, which tracked circulating CD8+ T-cell counts.

Sequenced by immunoSEQ multiplex PCR; TCRdb stores in-frame clones only, minus some. The data contain nearly 300,000 clones, roughly three quarters of them singletons. This CDR3 is built from 14 residues. V lost 6 bases and J lost 5; bases outside the gene matches: 6. Germline CDR1 is SGHTA and CDR2 is FQGNSA. Sequenced material: PBMCs, taken at disease progression, from a patient treated with ibrutinib. The chain employs TRBV7-2 and TRBJ2-5; 10 bases line up with TRBD2. This receptor was identified in a human donor with chronic lymphocytic leukemia. The CDR3 coding sequence is TGTGCCAGCAGGAGAGCGGGAGGGCCGGAGACCCAGTACTTC. Residues: CASRRAGGPETQYF.